Shown below are 23 T cell receptor beta chains from a single sample sequenced in a study of spatial heterogeneity in lung cancer. Time point meaning: blood at routine non-recurrence follow-up after resection. A single record per CDR3 protein comes from TCRdb applying MiXCR to the 5' RACE reads. The sample includes fewer than 20,000 distinct CDR3 sequences, less than 9.5% of them seen just once. The sequences come from PBMCs, collected at follow-up. These receptors were collected from a male donor with early-stage non-small cell lung cancer.

The rearrangement joins TRBV9 to TRBJ2-7; 7 nucleotides agree with TRBD1. Germline CDR1 and CDR2: SGDLS and YYNGEE. With 0 bases clipped from V and 6 bases from J, the junction kept 3 bases outside the gene matches. The CDR3 has 13 amino acids. CDR3 DNA sequence: TGTGCCAGCAGCGTAGGGGGGACAGTCGAGCAGTACTTC. Translation: CASSVGGTVEQYF.

Many counts were recorded for this clonotype. The V gene is TRBV6-2 or TRBV6-3, the J gene TRBJ2-7; 8 nucleotides line up with TRBD1. This CDR3 is built from 15 residues. Germline CDR1 MNHEY, CDR2 SVGEGT. Germline trimming cut 2 bases from V and 1 base from J; bases unmatched to any gene: 4. The CDR3 sequence is CASSYAGTGSYEQYF. CDR3 DNA sequence: TGTGCCAGCAGTTACGCCGGGACAGGATCCTACGAGCAGTACTTC.

This clonotype was seen ten or more times. V is TRBV6-4 and J is TRBJ2-3, with no clear D. Deletions cut 6 bases from V and 0 bases from J, with 7 bases between. Per the germline V gene, CDR1 is MRHNA and CDR2 is SNTAGT. This CDR3 region has 13 residues. The CDR3 DNA sequence: TGTGCCAGCAGCGTTCGAAGCACAGATACGCAGTATTTT. Protein: CASSVRSTDTQYF.

By frequency in the sample, this clonotype is medium-sized. The V and J genes are TRBV6-2 or TRBV6-3 and TRBJ2-3, with TRBD2 identical over 7 bases. The V gene's germline CDR1 is MNHEY and CDR2 SVGEGT. The J segment lost 2 bases and the V segment lost 7 bases, leaving 12 bases of the junction unmatched. The CDR3 totals 16 residues. As DNA, the CDR3 is TGTGCCAGCAACCTAGGTCCTAGCGGATACACAGATACGCAGTATTTT. Its translation: CASNLGPSGYTDTQYF.

There are many counts of this clonotype. This chain links TRBV6-5 with TRBJ1-2; D is undetermined. Germline CDR1 MNHEY, CDR2 SVGAGI. The CDR3 loop spans 15 amino acids. Trimming took 0 bases from V and 7 from J, leaving 15 bases between them. The CDR3 coding sequence is TGTGCCAGCAGTTACTCCCGCCAGAGTGTGTCTGGCTACACCTTC. Amino acids: CASSYSRQSVSGYTF.

By sample fraction, this clonotype is medium-sized. The chain joins TRBV20-1 to TRBJ2-4, with D unresolved. The V gene lost 3 bases and the J gene lost 2 bases, with 20 bases spanning the gap. Germline V gives CDR1 DFQATT, CDR2 SNEGSKA (reference sequence). This CDR3 comprises 17 residues. CDR3 region: CSASNGVAGETKNIQYF. CDR3 coding DNA: TGCAGTGCTAGTAATGGGGTGGCCGGTGAAACCAAAAACATTCAGTACTTC.

This clonotype came up many times. This chain links TRBV7-9 with TRBJ1-1; 7 nucleotides line up with TRBD1. Germline CDR1 is SEHNR and CDR2 is FQNEAQ (reference sequence). CDR3 size: 13 residues. V lost 4 bases and J lost 7; bases outside the gene matches: 6. This CDR3 reads CASSSGQKLEAFF. CDR3 nucleotide sequence: TGTGCCAGCAGCTCGGGACAGAAACTTGAAGCTTTCTTT.

The V call is TRBV12-3 or TRBV12-4, the J call TRBJ2-1; no definite D call. The CDR3 consists of 11 residues. The ends were cut back, 6 bases at V and 7 bases at J, with 7 bases in the middle. The CDR3 nucleotides read TGTGCCAGCAGCCCAGGAAATGAGCAGTTCTTC. The encoded protein is CASSPGNEQFF.

In DNA, the CDR3 is TGTGCCAGCAGCCGCGCCGGGGGAAGGGGCAATCAGCCCCAGCATTTT. Translation: CASSRAGGRGNQPQHF. This chain links TRBV7-9 with TRBJ1-5; D is possibly TRBD1 (5 bases). V was trimmed by 5 bases and J by 2 bases, leaving 16 bases between them. CDR1 and CDR2 (germline): SEHNR, FQNEAQ (reference sequence). This CDR3 has 16 residues.

About this clonotype: The junction does not match germline at one end; this may be a read error. V gene TRBV6-1 combines with J gene TRBJ2-4; TRBD1 matches at 7 bases. In germline, CDR1 is MNHNS, CDR2 SASEGT. This CDR3 spans 16 amino acids. CDR3 protein: CASSLPPRDRRDIRYF. The CDR3, as DNA: TGTGCCAGCAGTCTTCCTCCTCGGGACAGAAGGGACATTCGGTACTTC.

This clonotype occurred many times. The J gene is TRBJ1-2, the V gene TRBV3-1; 7 nucleotides align to TRBD1. Per germline, CDR1 LGHDT and CDR2 YNNKEL (reference sequence). The CDR3 is 14 residues long. The V and J ends lost 5 bases and 8 bases, in that order; junction bases with no gene match: 11. CDR3 loop: CASSTWTGPGGYTF. The DNA of the CDR3 is TGTGCCAGCAGCACATGGACAGGCCCGGGAGGCTACACCTTC. Based on the CDR3 plus reference TRBV3-1 and TRBJ1-2, the full variable domain is DTAVSQTPKYLVTQMGNDKSIKCEQNLGHDTMYWYKQDSKKFLKIMFSYNNKELIINETVPNRFSPKSPDKAHLNLHINSLELGDSAVYFCASSTWTGPGGYTFGSGTRLTVV.

This clonotype was recorded a few times. The chain carries TRBV7-9 and TRBJ2-7, with D perhaps TRBD1 (6 bases). This CDR3 spans 12 amino acids. Trimming shortened V by 5 bases and J by 4 bases, and 9 bases separated the two germline ends. Germline CDR1 reads SEHNR; CDR2 reads FQNEAQ (reference sequence). The CDR3 loop is CASSPTGYEQYF. CDR3 nucleotide sequence: TGTGCCAGCAGCCCTACAGGGTACGAGCAGTACTTC.

This clonotype occurred a few times. The chain joins TRBV12-3 or TRBV12-4 to TRBJ2-1; 12 nucleotides align to TRBD2. This CDR3 has 15 amino acids. V lost 5 bases, J lost 4 bases, and 3 bases stayed unmatched. The CDR3 protein is CASSVTSGGYNEQFF. CDR3 nucleotides: TGTGCCAGCAGTGTGACTAGCGGGGGATACAATGAGCAGTTCTTC.

This clonotype was counted at least ten times. The chain employs TRBV11-2 and TRBJ2-3, with TRBD2 identical over 9 bases. The CDR3 sequence is 17 residues long. The V and J ends lost 1 base and 0 bases, in that order; junction bases with no gene match: 5. The germline V gene encodes CDR1 SGHAT and CDR2 FQNNGV. CDR3 sequence: CASSLGGRAGSTDTQYF. Written as DNA, the CDR3 is TGTGCCAGCAGCTTAGGCGGGAGGGCCGGAAGCACAGATACGCAGTATTTT.

This clonotype showed up just a few times. CDR3 nucleotide sequence: TGTGCCAGCAGCCACCTGAGGACTAGCGGTCACACCGGGGAGCTGTTTTTT. It yields the protein CASSHLRTSGHTGELFF. The chain couples TRBV14 to TRBJ2-2; the match to TRBD2 covers 10 bases. The V segment lost 3 bases and the J segment 3 bases; nucleotides outside the gene matches: 7. Germline values: CDR1 SGHDN, CDR2 FVKESK. The CDR3 sequence is 17 residues long.

This clonotype was counted many times. The genes are TRBV9 and TRBJ1-1, with TRBD1 matching 7 bases. CDR1 SGDLS and CDR2 YYNGEE come from the germline V gene. This CDR3 comprises 15 residues. With V trimmed by 4 bases and J by 4 bases, 10 bases remained unmatched. The CDR3 sequence is CASSPRDSGSTEAFF. CDR3 DNA: TGTGCCAGCAGCCCACGGGACAGCGGATCCACTGAAGCTTTCTTT. The full variable domain, with the rest looked up from reference TRBV9 and TRBJ1-1, is DSGVTQTPKHLITATGQRVTLRCSPRSGDLSVYWYQQSLDQGLQFLIQYYNGEERAKGNILERFSAQQFPDLHSELNLSSLELGDSALYFCASSPRDSGSTEAFFGQGTRLTVV.

In this sample, this clonotype is medium-sized. The chain uses TRBV3-1 and TRBJ2-5; no reliable D call. Trimming pared 4 bases from V and 0 bases from J, leaving 3 bases between. The CDR3 totals 12 residues. Germline lookup yields CDR1 LGHDT and CDR2 YNNKEL (reference sequence). This CDR3 reads CASSPYQETQYF. The CDR3 DNA is TGTGCCAGCAGCCCTTACCAAGAGACCCAGTACTTC.

This clonotype came up many times. The rearrangement links TRBV7-2 to TRBJ1-2, with D possibly TRBD1 on 6 matching bases. The CDR3 extends over 12 amino acids. Germline V lookup: CDR1 SGHTA, CDR2 FQGNSA. Trimming shortened V by 6 bases and J by 6 bases, and 11 bases separated the two germline ends. The CDR3 reads CASRRQEDGYTF. CDR3 nucleotide sequence: TGTGCCAGCAGGAGACAGGAGGATGGCTACACCTTC.

This clonotype was observed many times. The CDR3 region is CASSPQGFAYEQYF. CDR3 nucleotide sequence: TGTGCCAGCTCACCACAGGGGTTTGCCTACGAGCAGTACTTC. J is TRBJ2-7 and V is TRBV18; D is perhaps TRBD1 (5 bases). Germline V gene sequence: CDR1 KGHSH, CDR2 LQKENI. Trimming removed 1 base at V and 2 bases at J, with 9 bases between. The CDR3 is made up of 14 amino acids.

This clonotype was recorded at least ten times. The rearrangement joins TRBV20-1 to TRBJ2-3; 12 positions match TRBD2. This CDR3 contains 16 residues. Germline V gene data show CDR1 as DFQATT and CDR2 as SNEGSKA (reference sequence). V gave up 4 bases and J gave up 5 bases; unmatched junction bases: 10. The DNA of the CDR3 is TGCAGTGCTATCACGAGTCTAGCGGGAGGGCTAGATACGCAGTATTTT. This codes for CSAITSLAGGLDTQYF.

This chain joins TRBV6-5 and TRBJ1-1; no clear D gene. The CDR3 extends over 16 amino acids. V was cut by 6 bases and J by 7 bases, with 24 bases left in between. CDR1 MNHEY and CDR2 SVGAGI come from the germline V gene. This CDR3 reads CASSRRRATDAGEAFF. CDR3 DNA sequence: TGTGCCAGCAGCCGTCGGAGGGCGACCGACGCGGGTGAAGCTTTCTTT.

This clonotype was found many times. The rearrangement links TRBV11-2 to TRBJ2-5, with no clear D. The ends were cut back, 2 bases at V and 2 bases at J, with 6 bases in the middle. The CDR3 spans 13 residues. The germline V gene has CDR1 SGHAT and CDR2 FQNNGV. The CDR3 coding sequence is TGTGCCAGCAGCTTATGGCGGCAAGAGACCCAGTACTTC. Translation gives CASSLWRQETQYF.

The genes are TRBV7-2 and TRBJ2-5, with TRBD2 as a possible D gene (7 bases). V was shortened by 3 bases and J by 7 bases, with 18 bases between the two germline ends. Germline V gene data show CDR1 as SGHTA and CDR2 as FQGNSA. CDR3 length: 15 amino acids. CDR3 nucleotide sequence: TGTGCCAGCAGCTTCCGGAGGGGGGGCGGTTGGACCCAGTACTTC. This sequence encodes CASSFRRGGGWTQYF.